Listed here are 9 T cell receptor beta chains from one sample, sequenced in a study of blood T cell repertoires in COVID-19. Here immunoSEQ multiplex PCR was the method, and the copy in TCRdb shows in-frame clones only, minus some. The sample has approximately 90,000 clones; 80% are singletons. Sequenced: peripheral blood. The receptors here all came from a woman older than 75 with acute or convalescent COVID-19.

DNA of the CDR3: TGTGCCAGCAGTGTCTTTCCAGACTCTGGAAACACCATATATTTT. This encodes CASSVFPDSGNTIYF. The chain joins TRBV7-6 to TRBJ1-3; D gene unclear. The V end lost 6 bases, the J end lost 0 bases, and 12 bases lay between the germline ends. The CDR3 spans 15 residues. CDR1 and CDR2 (germline): SGHVS, FNYEAQ.

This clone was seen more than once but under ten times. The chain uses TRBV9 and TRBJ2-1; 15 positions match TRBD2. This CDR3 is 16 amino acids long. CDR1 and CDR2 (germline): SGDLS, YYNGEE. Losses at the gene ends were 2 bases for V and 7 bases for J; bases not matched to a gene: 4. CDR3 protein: CASSVEGTSGRNEQFF. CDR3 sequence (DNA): TGTGCCAGCAGCGTTGAAGGGACTAGCGGGAGGAATGAGCAGTTCTTC. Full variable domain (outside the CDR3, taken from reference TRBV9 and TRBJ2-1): DSGVTQTPKHLITATGQRVTLRCSPRSGDLSVYWYQQSLDQGLQFLIQYYNGEERAKGNILERFSAQQFPDLHSELNLSSLELGDSALYFCASSVEGTSGRNEQFFGPGTRLTVL.

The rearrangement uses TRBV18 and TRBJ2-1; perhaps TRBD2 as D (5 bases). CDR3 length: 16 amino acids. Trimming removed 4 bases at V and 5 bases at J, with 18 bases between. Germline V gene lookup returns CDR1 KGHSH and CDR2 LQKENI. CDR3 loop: CASSRVGDLGHNEQFF. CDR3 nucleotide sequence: TGTGCCAGCTCACGGGTGGGAGACTTGGGCCACAATGAGCAGTTCTTC.

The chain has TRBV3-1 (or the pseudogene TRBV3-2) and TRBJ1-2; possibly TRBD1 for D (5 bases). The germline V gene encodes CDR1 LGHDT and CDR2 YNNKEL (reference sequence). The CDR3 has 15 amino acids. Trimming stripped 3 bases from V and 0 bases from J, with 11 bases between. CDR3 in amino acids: CASSQQDITNYGYTF. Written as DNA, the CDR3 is TGTGCCAGCAGCCAGCAGGACATTACTAACTATGGCTACACCTTC.

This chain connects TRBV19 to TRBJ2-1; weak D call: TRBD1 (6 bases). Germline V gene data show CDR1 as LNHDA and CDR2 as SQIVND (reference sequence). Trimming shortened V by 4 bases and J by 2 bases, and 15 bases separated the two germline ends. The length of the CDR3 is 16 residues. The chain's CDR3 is CASSTQGLPPYNEQFF. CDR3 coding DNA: TGTGCCAGTAGTACCCAGGGGTTGCCCCCCTACAATGAGCAGTTCTTC.

This CDR3 is CASSLVAGVEYEQYF. Here the CDR3 DNA reads TGCGCCAGCAGCTTGGTTGCGGGAGTAGAGTACGAGCAGTACTTC. The chain joins TRBV5-1 to TRBJ2-7, with TRBD2 identical over 7 bases. Germline CDR1 SGHRS, CDR2 YFSETQ. V dropped 0 bases and J dropped 4; count of bases not matched to a gene: 7. This CDR3 comprises 15 residues.

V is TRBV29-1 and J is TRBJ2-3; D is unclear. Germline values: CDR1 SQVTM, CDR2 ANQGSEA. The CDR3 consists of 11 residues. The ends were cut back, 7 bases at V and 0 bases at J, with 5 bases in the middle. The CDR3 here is CSGESTDTQYF. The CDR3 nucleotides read TGCAGCGGAGAAAGCACAGATACGCAGTATTTT.

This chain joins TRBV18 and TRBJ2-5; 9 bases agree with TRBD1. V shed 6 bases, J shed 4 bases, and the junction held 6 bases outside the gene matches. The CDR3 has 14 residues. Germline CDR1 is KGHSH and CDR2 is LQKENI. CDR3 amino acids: CASSGQGVRETQYF. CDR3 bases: TGTGCCAGCTCGGGACAGGGAGTTCGAGAGACCCAGTACTTC.

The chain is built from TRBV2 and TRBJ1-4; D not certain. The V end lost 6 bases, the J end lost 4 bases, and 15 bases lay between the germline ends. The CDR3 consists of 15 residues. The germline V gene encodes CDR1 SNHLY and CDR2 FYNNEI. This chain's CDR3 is CASSASGRFNEKLFF. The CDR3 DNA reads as TGTGCCAGCAGCGCCTCAGGCCGTTTTAATGAAAAACTGTTTTTT. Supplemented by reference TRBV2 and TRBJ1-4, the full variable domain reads EPEVTQTPSHQVTQMGQEVILRCVPISNHLYFYWYRQILGQKVEFLVSFYNNEISEKSEIFDDQFSVERPDGSNFTLKIRSTKLEDSAMYFCASSASGRFNEKLFFGSGTQLSVL.